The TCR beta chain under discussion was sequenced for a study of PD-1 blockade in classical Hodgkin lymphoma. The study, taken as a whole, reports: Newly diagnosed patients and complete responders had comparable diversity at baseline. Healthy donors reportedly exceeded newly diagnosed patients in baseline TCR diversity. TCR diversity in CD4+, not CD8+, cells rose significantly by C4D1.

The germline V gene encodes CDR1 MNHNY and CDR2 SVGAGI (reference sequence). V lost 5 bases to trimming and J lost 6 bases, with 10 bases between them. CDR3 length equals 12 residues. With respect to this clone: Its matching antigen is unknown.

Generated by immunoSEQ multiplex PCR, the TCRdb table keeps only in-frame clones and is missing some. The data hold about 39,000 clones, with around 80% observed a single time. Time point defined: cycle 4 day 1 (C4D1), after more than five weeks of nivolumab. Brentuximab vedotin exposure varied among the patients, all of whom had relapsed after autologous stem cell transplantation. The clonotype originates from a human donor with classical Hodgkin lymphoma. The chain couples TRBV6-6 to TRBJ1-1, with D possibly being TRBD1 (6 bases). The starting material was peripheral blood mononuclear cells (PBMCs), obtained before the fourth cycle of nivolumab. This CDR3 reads CASSRGGAEAFF. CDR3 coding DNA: TGTGCCAGCAGTAGGGGGGGGGCTGAAGCTTTCTTT.